This T cell receptor (beta chain) was identified in a study of CD8 T cells in Susac syndrome. An input of roughly 0.5 to 1 ug of RNA was subjected to reverse transcription using random hexamers. Across 54 Vbeta and 13 Jbeta, immunoSEQ multiplex PCR amplified TCR beta CDR3. TCRdb reprocessed the immunoSEQ multiplex PCR reads with MiXCR, giving one entry per CDR3 protein. The sample yields 95,000 to 150,000 distinct CDR3 sequences, around 94% seen once. In germline, CDR1 is SEHNR, CDR2 FQNEAQ (reference sequence). The V end was cut by 6 bases, the J end by 1 base, with 13 bases between. The length of the CDR3 is 14 residues.

The receptor's source is a human donor with Susac syndrome. Sequencing was done on a sample of CD8+ T cells from PBMCs. The rearrangement joins TRBV7-9 to TRBJ2-7, with D tentatively TRBD1 (5 bases). CDR3 coding DNA: TGTGCCAGCAGGTCAGGGATAGAATCCTACGAGCAGTACTTC. This translates into CASRSGIESYEQYF.